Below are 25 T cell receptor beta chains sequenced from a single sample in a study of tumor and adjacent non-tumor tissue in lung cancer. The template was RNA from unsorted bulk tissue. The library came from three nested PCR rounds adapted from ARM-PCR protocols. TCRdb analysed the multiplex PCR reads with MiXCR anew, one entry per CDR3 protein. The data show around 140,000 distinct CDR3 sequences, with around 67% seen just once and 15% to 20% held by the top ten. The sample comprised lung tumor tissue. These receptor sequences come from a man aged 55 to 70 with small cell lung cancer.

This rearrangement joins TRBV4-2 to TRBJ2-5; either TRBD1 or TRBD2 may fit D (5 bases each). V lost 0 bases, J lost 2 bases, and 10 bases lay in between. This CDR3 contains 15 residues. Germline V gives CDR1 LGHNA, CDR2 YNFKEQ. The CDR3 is CASSQDGTTQETQYF. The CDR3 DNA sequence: TGTGCCAGCAGCCAAGATGGGACCACTCAAGAGACCCAGTACTTC.

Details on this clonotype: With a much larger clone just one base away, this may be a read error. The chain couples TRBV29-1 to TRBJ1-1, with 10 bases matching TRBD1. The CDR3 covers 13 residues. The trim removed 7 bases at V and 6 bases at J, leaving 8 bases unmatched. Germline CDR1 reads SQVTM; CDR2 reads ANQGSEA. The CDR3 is CSGGQGRGAEAFF. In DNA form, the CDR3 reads TGCAGCGGGGGACAGGGGCGAGGGGCTGAAGCTTTCTTT.

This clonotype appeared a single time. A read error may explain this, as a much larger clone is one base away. The CDR3 region has the DNA TGCGCCAGCAGCCACGAACAGCAAGAGACCCAGTACTTC. Translation: CASSHEQQETQYF. This chain joins TRBV5-1 and TRBJ2-5; D call uncertain. CDR1 and CDR2 (germline): SGHRS, YFSETQ. The CDR3 has 13 residues. V shed 4 bases and J shed 2 bases, with 9 bases lying between them.

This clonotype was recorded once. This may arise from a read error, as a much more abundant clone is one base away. The CDR3 reads CASSEAPTPVGGKQFF. CDR3 nucleotides: TGTGCCAGCAGTGAAGCGCCTACCCCGGTCGGCGGTAAGCAGTTCTTC. V and J are TRBV6-1 and TRBJ2-1; D call uncertain. This CDR3 is built from 16 residues. Trimming took 0 bases from V and 11 from J, leaving 20 bases between them. Germline V gene lookup returns CDR1 MNHNS and CDR2 SASEGT.

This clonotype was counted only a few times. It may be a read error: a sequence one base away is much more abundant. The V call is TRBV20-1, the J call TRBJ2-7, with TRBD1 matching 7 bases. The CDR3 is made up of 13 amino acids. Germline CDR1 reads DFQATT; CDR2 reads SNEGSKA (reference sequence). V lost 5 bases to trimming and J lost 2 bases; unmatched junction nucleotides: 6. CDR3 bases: TGCAGTGCTGTCGGGACAGTCACCTACGAGCAGTACTTC. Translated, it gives CSAVGTVTYEQYF.

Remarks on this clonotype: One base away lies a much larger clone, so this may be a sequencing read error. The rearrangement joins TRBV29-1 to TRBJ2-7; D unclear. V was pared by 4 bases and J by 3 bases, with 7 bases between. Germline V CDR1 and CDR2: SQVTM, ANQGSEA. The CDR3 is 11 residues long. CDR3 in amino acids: CSVATDYEQYF. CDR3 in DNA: TGCAGCGTTGCCACAGACTACGAGCAGTACTTC.

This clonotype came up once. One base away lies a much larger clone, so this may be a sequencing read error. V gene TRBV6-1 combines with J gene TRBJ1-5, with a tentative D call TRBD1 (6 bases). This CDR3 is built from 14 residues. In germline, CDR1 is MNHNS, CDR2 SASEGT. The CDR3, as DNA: TGTGCCATCAGTGAGGCAGGGGGCAATCAGCCCCAGCATTTT. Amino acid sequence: CAISEAGGNQPQHF.

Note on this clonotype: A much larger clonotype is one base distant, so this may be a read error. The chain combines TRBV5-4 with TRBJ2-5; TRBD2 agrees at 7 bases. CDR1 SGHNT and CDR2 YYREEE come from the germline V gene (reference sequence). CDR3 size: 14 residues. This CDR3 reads CASCLGRVQDTQYF. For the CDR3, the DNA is TGTGCCAGCTGCTTGGGGAGGGTCCAAGATACCCAGTACTTC.

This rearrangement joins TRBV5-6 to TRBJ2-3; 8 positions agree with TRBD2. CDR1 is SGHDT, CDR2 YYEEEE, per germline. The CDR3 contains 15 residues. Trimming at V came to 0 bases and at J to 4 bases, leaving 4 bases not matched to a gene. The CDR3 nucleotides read TGTGCCAGCAGCTTGGGACTAGCGCTCTCAGATACGCAGTATTTT. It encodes CASSLGLALSDTQYF.

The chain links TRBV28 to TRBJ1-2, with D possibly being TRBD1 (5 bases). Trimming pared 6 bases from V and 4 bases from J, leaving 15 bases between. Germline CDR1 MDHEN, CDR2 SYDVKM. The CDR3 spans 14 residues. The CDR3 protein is CASRLRDRSYGYTF. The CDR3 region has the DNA TGTGCCAGCAGGCTACGGGACCGATCCTATGGCTACACCTTC.

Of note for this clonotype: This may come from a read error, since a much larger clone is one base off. CDR3 loop: CASSLDTGGCEQYF. The CDR3 DNA reads as TGTGCCAGCAGCTTGGATACAGGGGGCTGCGAGCAGTACTTC. The V gene is TRBV5-4, the J gene TRBJ2-7; 9 bases line up with TRBD1. The J segment lost 6 bases and the V segment lost 0 bases, leaving 4 bases of the junction unmatched. The germline V gene has CDR1 SGHNT and CDR2 YYREEE (reference sequence). The CDR3 is 14 amino acids. Based on the CDR3 plus reference TRBV5-4 and TRBJ2-7, the full variable domain is ETGVTQSPTHLIKTRGQQVTLRCSSQSGHNTVSWYQQALGQGPQFIFQYYREEENGRGNFPPRFSGLQFPNYSSELNVNALELDDSALYLCASSLDTGGCEQYFGPGTRLTVT.

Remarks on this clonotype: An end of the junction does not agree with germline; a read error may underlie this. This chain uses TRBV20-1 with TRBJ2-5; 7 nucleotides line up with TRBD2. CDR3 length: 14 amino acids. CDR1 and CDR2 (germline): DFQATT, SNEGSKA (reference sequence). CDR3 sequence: CSANWLGGDETQYF. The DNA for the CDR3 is TGCAGTGCTAATTGGCTGGGAGGGGATGAGACTCAGTACTTC.

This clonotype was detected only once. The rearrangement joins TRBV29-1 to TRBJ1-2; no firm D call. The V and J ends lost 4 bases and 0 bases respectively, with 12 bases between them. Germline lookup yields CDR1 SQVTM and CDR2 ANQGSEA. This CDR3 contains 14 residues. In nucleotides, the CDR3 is TGCAGCGTTGGCTGGGCAGGAGCTAACTATGGCTACACCTTC. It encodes CSVGWAGANYGYTF.

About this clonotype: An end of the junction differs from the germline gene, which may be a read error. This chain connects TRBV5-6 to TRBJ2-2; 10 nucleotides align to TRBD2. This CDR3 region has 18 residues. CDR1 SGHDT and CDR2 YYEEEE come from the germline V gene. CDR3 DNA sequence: TGTGCCATCAGCTCGGGCCTAGCGGGAGTACGCGGCACCGGGGAGCTGTTTTTT. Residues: CAISSGLAGVRGTGELFF.

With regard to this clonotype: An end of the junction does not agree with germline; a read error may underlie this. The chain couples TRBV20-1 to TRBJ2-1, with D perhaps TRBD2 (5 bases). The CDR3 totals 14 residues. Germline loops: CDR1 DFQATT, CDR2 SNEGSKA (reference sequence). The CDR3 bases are TGCAGTACTAGAGATTCGCGAGGCCACGGTGAGCAGTTCTTC. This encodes CSTRDSRGHGEQFF.

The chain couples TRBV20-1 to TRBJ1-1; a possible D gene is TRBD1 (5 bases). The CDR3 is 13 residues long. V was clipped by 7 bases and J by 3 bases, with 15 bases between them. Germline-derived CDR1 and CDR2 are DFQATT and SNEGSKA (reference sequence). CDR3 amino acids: CSDPETVDTEAFF. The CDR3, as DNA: TGCAGTGATCCCGAGACAGTAGACACTGAAGCTTTCTTT.

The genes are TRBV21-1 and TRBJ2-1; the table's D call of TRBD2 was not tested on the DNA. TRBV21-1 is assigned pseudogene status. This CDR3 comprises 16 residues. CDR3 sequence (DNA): TGTGCCAGCAGCAAAGTCCTAGCGGGAGGCCGGTGTGGGCAGTTCTTC. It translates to CASSKVLAGGRCGQFF.

The CDR3 loop reads CASSQLAGEIYNEQFF. The CDR3, as DNA: TGTGCCAGCAGCCAACTAGCGGGAGAGATCTACAATGAGCAGTTCTTC. The rearrangement links TRBV14 to TRBJ2-1; 10 nucleotides align to TRBD2. The CDR3 is 16 amino acids. Germline-derived CDR1 and CDR2 are SGHDN and FVKESK. Losses at the gene ends were 2 bases for V and 3 bases for J; bases not matched to a gene: 4.

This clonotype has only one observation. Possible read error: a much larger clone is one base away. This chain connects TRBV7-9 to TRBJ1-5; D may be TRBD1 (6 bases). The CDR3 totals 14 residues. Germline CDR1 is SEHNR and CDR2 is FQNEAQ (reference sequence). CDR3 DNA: TGTGCCAGCAGCTCGCCAGGGGCAGGGCAGCCCCAGAATTTT. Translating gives CASSSPGAGQPQNF.

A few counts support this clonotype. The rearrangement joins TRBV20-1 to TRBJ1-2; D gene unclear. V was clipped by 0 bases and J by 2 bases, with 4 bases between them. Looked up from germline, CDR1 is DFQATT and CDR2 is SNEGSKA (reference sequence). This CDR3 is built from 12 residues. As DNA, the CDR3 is TGCAGTGCTAGAGATGTGAACTATGGCTACACCTTC. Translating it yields CSARDVNYGYTF.

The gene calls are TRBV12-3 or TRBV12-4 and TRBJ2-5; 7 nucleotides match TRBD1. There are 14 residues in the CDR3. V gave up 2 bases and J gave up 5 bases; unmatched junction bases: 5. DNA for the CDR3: TGTGCCAGCAGTTTAAGGGACAGTCGGGAGACCCAGTACTTC. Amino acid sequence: CASSLRDSRETQYF.

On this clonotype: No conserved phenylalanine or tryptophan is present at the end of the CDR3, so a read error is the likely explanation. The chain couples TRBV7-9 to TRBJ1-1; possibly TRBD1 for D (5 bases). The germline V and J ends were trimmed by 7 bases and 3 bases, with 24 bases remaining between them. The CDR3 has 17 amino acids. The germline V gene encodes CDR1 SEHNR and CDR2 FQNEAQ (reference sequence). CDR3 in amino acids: CASTTMGGRPGDTEAFS. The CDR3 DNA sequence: TGTGCCAGCACCACGATGGGGGGACGCCCGGGGGACACTGAAGCTTTCTCT.

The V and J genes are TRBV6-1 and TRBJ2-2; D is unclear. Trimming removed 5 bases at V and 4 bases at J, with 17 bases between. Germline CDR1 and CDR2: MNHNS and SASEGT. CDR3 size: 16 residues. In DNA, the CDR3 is TGTGCCAGCAGTCCCTTGGTCCGAACATTCACCGGGGAGCTGTTTTTT. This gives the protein CASSPLVRTFTGELFF.

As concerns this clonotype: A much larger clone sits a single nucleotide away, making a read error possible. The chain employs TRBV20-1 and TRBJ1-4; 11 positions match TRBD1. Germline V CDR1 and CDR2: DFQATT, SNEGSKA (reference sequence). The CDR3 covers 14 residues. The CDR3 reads CNAERTGGFEKLFF. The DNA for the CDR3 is TGCAATGCGGAAAGGACAGGGGGCTTTGAAAAACTGTTTTTT.

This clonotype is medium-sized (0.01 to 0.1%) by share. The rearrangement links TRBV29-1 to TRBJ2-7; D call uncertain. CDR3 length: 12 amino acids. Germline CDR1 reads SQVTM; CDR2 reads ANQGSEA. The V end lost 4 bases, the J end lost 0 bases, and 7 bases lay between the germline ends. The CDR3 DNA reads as TGCAGCGTTGGACATGACTCCTACGAGCAGTACTTC. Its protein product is CSVGHDSYEQYF.